Sequencing of this T cell receptor (beta chain) was carried out in a study of cytomegalovirus exposure and HLA in healthy donors. Overall study findings and caveats: The authors confirmed in vitro that a few CMV-associated chains were specific for CMV antigens.

About this clone: Its antigen remains unknown.

V was pared by 2 bases and J by 4 bases, with 1 base of the junction left unmatched. Looked up from germline, CDR1 is MDHEN and CDR2 is SYDVKM. CDR3 length equals 14 residues. It was with 60 Vbeta and 13 Jbeta primers that the PCR ran. Profiled with immunoSEQ multiplex PCR; TCRdb holds only in-frame clones, not every one. The sample has 200,000 to 250,000 clones; about four fifths are singletons. The clonotype comes from a man between 25 and 39 years old in good health and CMV-seronegative. Sequences were obtained from PBMCs. The chain joins TRBV28 to TRBJ1-4, with 7 bases lining up with TRBD1. The CDR3 here is CASSLTGDNEKLFF. The CDR3, as DNA: TGTGCCAGCAGTTTAACAGGGGATAATGAAAAACTGTTTTTT.